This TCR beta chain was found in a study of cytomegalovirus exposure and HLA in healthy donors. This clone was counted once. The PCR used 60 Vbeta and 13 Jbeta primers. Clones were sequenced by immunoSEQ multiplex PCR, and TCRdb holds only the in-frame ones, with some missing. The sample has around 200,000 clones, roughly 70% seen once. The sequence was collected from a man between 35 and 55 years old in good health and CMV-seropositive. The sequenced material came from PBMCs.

In nucleotides, the CDR3 is TGCAGCGTCGCCCCCATTCAGGGGGACGGAAACACCATATATTTT. It codes for CSVAPIQGDGNTIYF. This chain connects TRBV29-1 to TRBJ1-3; TRBD1 matches 7 bases. The CDR3 contains 15 residues. Germline V gene data show CDR1 as SQVTM and CDR2 as ANQGSEA. Trimming removed 6 bases from V and 4 bases from J; junction bases left unmatched: 12.